These 20 T cell receptor beta chains share one sample of origin, sequenced in a study of blood T cell repertoires in COVID-19. Sequencing was performed with immunoSEQ multiplex PCR; in TCRdb, only in-frame clones are kept and a portion is missing. Found here are 130,000 to 150,000 clones, over 70% of them singletons; the top ten hold around 6.3%. Sequencing was carried out using peripheral blood. The receptors originated from a man at least 80 years old with acute or convalescent COVID-19.

This rearrangement joins TRBV4-1 to TRBJ1-4; weak D call: TRBD1 (5 bases). The CDR3 loop spans 15 amino acids. CDR1 is MGHRA, CDR2 YSYEKL, per germline. Trimming pared 0 bases from V and 8 bases from J, leaving 13 bases between. CDR3 amino acids: CASSQDGPGGEKLFF. In DNA, the CDR3 is TGCGCCAGCAGCCAAGATGGACCCGGGGGAGAAAAACTGTTTTTT.

This clone showed up just a few times. The chain couples TRBV5-1 to TRBJ1-2; D is ambiguous. This CDR3 contains 14 residues. Trimming shortened V by 0 bases and J by 4 bases, and 10 bases separated the two germline ends. The V gene's germline CDR1 is SGHRS and CDR2 YFSETQ. CDR3 loop: CASSLVSGRYGYTF. CDR3 bases: TGCGCCAGCAGCTTGGTTTCGGGTCGCTATGGCTACACCTTC.

This clone was detected only a few times. This chain joins TRBV9 and TRBJ2-4, with no clear D. This CDR3 spans 13 amino acids. Germline lookup yields CDR1 SGDLS and CDR2 YYNGEE. V was cut by 0 bases and J by 4 bases, with 5 bases left in between. CDR3: CASSVDGKNIQYF. The CDR3, as DNA: TGTGCCAGCAGCGTAGACGGGAAAAACATTCAGTACTTC. The full variable domain, with the rest looked up from reference TRBV9 and TRBJ2-4, is DSGVTQTPKHLITATGQRVTLRCSPRSGDLSVYWYQQSLDQGLQFLIQYYNGEERAKGNILERFSAQQFPDLHSELNLSSLELGDSALYFCASSVDGKNIQYFGAGTRLSVL.

V usage is TRBV29-1 and J usage is TRBJ2-5; D ambiguous. With 6 bases removed from V and 2 bases from J, the gap between germline ends came to 16 bases. The CDR3 length is 14 residues. The germline CDR1 and CDR2 sequences are SQVTM and ANQGSEA. The CDR3 nucleotides read TGCAGCGTCGTCCTCAGAGGAGTGCAAGAGACCCAGTACTTC. Amino acids: CSVVLRGVQETQYF.

This CDR3 is CASSLPGEETQYF. As DNA, the CDR3 is TGTGCCAGCAGCTTACCAGGGGAGGAGACCCAGTACTTC. This chain links TRBV5-5 with TRBJ2-5; maybe TRBD1 (6 bases). CDR3 length: 13 residues. CDR1 is SGHKS and CDR2 is YYEKEE in the germline V gene (reference sequence). Between the trimmed V and J ends, which lost 2 bases and 5 bases, there was a span of 10 bases.

V gene TRBV3-1 (or the pseudogene TRBV3-2) combines with J gene TRBJ1-5; D gene uncertain. With 0 bases removed from V and 6 bases from J, the gap between germline ends came to 6 bases. This CDR3 spans 13 amino acids. Germline V gene lookup returns CDR1 LGHDT and CDR2 YNNKEL (reference sequence). CDR3 sequence: CASSQDTVQPQHF. The CDR3 DNA is TGTGCCAGCAGCCAAGATACGGTTCAGCCCCAGCATTTT.

This sequence joins TRBV28 and TRBJ2-3, with 9 nucleotides matching TRBD1. CDR1 is MDHEN, CDR2 SYDVKM, per germline. V lost 6 bases to trimming and J lost 2 bases; unmatched junction nucleotides: 6. The CDR3 is 15 residues long. The CDR3 DNA is TGTGCCAGCAGCGAAACAGGGGGCTCCACAGATACGCAGTATTTT. Amino acid sequence: CASSETGGSTDTQYF.

V is TRBV2 and J is TRBJ1-5; the D gene is possibly TRBD1 (5 bases). The germline V gene encodes CDR1 SNHLY and CDR2 FYNNEI. The CDR3 has 13 amino acids. V was cut by 2 bases and J by 4 bases, with 6 bases left in between. This chain's CDR3 is CASSESGNQPQHF. In nucleotides, the CDR3 is TGTGCCAGCAGTGAATCAGGGAATCAGCCCCAGCATTTT. Drawing the rest from reference TRBV2 and TRBJ1-5, the complete variable domain is EPEVTQTPSHQVTQMGQEVILRCVPISNHLYFYWYRQILGQKVEFLVSFYNNEISEKSEIFDDQFSVERPDGSNFTLKIRSTKLEDSAMYFCASSESGNQPQHFGDGTRLSIL.

The rearrangement uses TRBV28 and TRBJ2-7; TRBD1 matches at 7 bases. Per germline, CDR1 MDHEN and CDR2 SYDVKM. The V and J ends lost 6 bases and 6 bases, in that order; junction bases with no gene match: 5. The CDR3 runs to 12 residues. The CDR3 DNA is TGTGCCAGCAGAGAGACAGGGTTCGAGCAGTACTTC. Amino acid sequence: CASRETGFEQYF. The whole variable domain, remainder taken from reference TRBV28 and TRBJ2-7, is DVKVTQSSRYLVKRTGEKVFLECVQDMDHENMFWYRQDPGLGLRLIYFSYDVKMKEKGDIPEGYSVSREKKERFSLILESASTNQTSMYLCASRETGFEQYFGPGTRLTVT.

This sequence joins TRBV5-3 and TRBJ1-1; D remains ambiguous. TRBV5-3 is classed as an ORF, of uncertain function. This CDR3 has 12 residues. Trimming cost V 4 bases and J 11 bases, with 15 bases left between them. The CDR3 coding sequence is TGTGCCAGAAGCGCCGCGGATATCTCGGCTTTCTTT. Translated, it gives CARSAADISAFF.

This chain uses TRBV19 with TRBJ2-2; 9 nucleotides line up with TRBD1. This CDR3 is built from 18 residues. Germline V lookup: CDR1 LNHDA, CDR2 SQIVND (reference sequence). The ends lost 6 bases at V and 5 bases at J; junction bases unmatched: 16. The CDR3 reads CASRWAVPGQGDTGELFF. CDR3 nucleotides: TGTGCCAGTAGATGGGCGGTCCCGGGACAGGGCGATACCGGGGAGCTGTTTTTT.

The J gene is TRBJ1-1, the V gene TRBV28, with 8 bases matching TRBD1. The germline V gene encodes CDR1 MDHEN and CDR2 SYDVKM. V was pared by 5 bases and J by 6 bases, with 11 bases of the junction left unmatched. The CDR3 is 15 amino acids. The CDR3 region is CASSAPGGPSAEAFF. In nucleotides, the CDR3 is TGTGCCAGCAGTGCCCCAGGGGGCCCTTCGGCTGAAGCTTTCTTT. The full variable domain, in which reference TRBV28 and TRBJ1-1 provide the parts outside the CDR3, is DVKVTQSSRYLVKRTGEKVFLECVQDMDHENMFWYRQDPGLGLRLIYFSYDVKMKEKGDIPEGYSVSREKKERFSLILESASTNQTSMYLCASSAPGGPSAEAFFGQGTRLTVV.

The CDR3 DNA follows: TGTGCCAGCAGCCGGACAGGGGCGGGCGAGAATTCACCCCTCCACTTT. Its translation: CASSRTGAGENSPLHF. The rearrangement joins TRBV7-9 to TRBJ1-6, with TRBD1 matching 9 bases. V dropped 5 bases and J dropped 7; count of bases not matched to a gene: 9. Germline assignment: CDR1 SEHNR and CDR2 FQNEAQ (reference sequence). The CDR3 is made up of 16 amino acids. Full variable domain (remainder filled in from reference TRBV7-9 and TRBJ1-6): DTGVSQNPRHKITKRGQNVTFRCDPISEHNRLYWYRQTLGQGPEFLTYFQNEAQLEKSRLLSDRFSAERPKGSFSTLEIQRTEQGDSAMYLCASSRTGAGENSPLHFGNGTRLTVT.

A few counts support this clone. V is TRBV3-1 (or the pseudogene TRBV3-2) and J is TRBJ1-1, with unresolved D. The V end lost 4 bases, the J end lost 4 bases, and 10 bases lay between the germline ends. The CDR3 contains 13 residues. The germline CDR1 and CDR2 sequences are LGHDT and YNNKEL (reference sequence). This chain's CDR3 is CASSPPGSTEAFF. In DNA form, the CDR3 reads TGTGCCAGCAGCCCCCCGGGGAGCACTGAAGCTTTCTTT.

This clone appeared once. The V call is TRBV27, the J call TRBJ2-1, with 8 bases aligning to TRBD2. CDR1 and CDR2 (germline): MNHEY, SMNVEV (reference sequence). This CDR3 is 14 amino acids long. Trimming removed 5 bases from V and 7 bases from J; junction bases left unmatched: 7. In DNA, the CDR3 is TGTGCCAGCAGTCCTTGGACTAGCTTGAATGAGCAGTTCTTC. Protein product: CASSPWTSLNEQFF.

The chain joins TRBV19 to TRBJ1-1; D is unresolved. The CDR3 length is 14 residues. V dropped 5 bases and J dropped 0 bases, with 10 bases sitting between them. Germline V gene lookup returns CDR1 LNHDA and CDR2 SQIVND (reference sequence). In DNA form, the CDR3 reads TGTGCCAGTAGTGTCGAGGGCTTGAACACTGAAGCTTTCTTT. This codes for CASSVEGLNTEAFF.

J is TRBJ1-2 and V is TRBV19, with D uncertain. Germline lookup yields CDR1 LNHDA and CDR2 SQIVND (reference sequence). V lost 4 bases and J 3 bases, leaving 18 bases between the germline ends. The CDR3 sequence is 16 residues long. CDR3 residues: CASSTNTAPLYYGYTF. Written as DNA, the CDR3 is TGTGCCAGTAGTACTAATACAGCACCCCTTTACTATGGCTACACCTTC.

The rearrangement uses TRBV2 and TRBJ2-7; D call uncertain. Trimming removed 7 bases at V and 3 bases at J, with 7 bases between. Germline-derived CDR1 and CDR2 are SNHLY and FYNNEI. The CDR3 has 11 amino acids. The CDR3 spells CASTASYEQYF. The CDR3 DNA is TGTGCCAGCACAGCGAGCTACGAGCAGTACTTC.

The rearrangement uses TRBV24-1 and TRBJ2-2, with D possibly being TRBD1 (6 bases). Between the trimmed V and J ends, which lost 7 bases and 4 bases, there was a span of 18 bases. The CDR3 sequence is 16 residues long. Germline CDR1 is KGHDR and CDR2 is SFDVKD. CDR3 residues: CATRGAKGSATGELFF. The CDR3 nucleotides read TGTGCCACCAGGGGGGCCAAGGGGAGTGCCACCGGGGAGCTGTTTTTT.

The chain links TRBV7-2 to TRBJ1-2; D remains ambiguous. Trimming stripped 1 base from V and 1 base from J, with 7 bases between. The CDR3 consists of 14 residues. Germline V gene lookup returns CDR1 SGHTA and CDR2 FQGNSA. The CDR3 nucleotides read TGTGCCAGCAGCTTAGTGGCCGATAACTATGGCTACACCTTC. It encodes CASSLVADNYGYTF. Full variable domain (rest looked up from reference TRBV7-2 and TRBJ1-2): GAGVSQSPSNKVTEKGKDVELRCDPISGHTALYWYRQSLGQGLEFLIYFQGNSAPDKSGLPSDRFSAERTGGSVSTLTIQRTQQEDSAVYLCASSLVADNYGYTFGSGTRLTVV.